Reported below is one TCR beta chain. Its antigen remains unidentified. The data were taken from a study of cytomegalovirus exposure and HLA in healthy donors. 13 Jbeta primers and 60 Vbeta primers were used for the PCR. This table comes from immunoSEQ multiplex PCR, and its TCRdb copy is limited to in-frame clones, with some not included. The sample has roughly 71,000 clones, roughly 80% seen once. V was pared by 1 base and J by 3 bases, with 10 bases between. CDR1 and CDR2 from the germline V gene are MDHEN and SYDVKM. This CDR3 is built from 14 residues. Study-wide findings and caveats: Cytomegalovirus-associated TCR beta chains were listed, numbering roughly 150. In a later analysis, at a false discovery rate of 0.05, about 16,000 TCR beta sequences matched HLA alleles. Evidence from a later analysis indicated that most CMV-associated TCR beta chains looked HLA-restricted.

The source is a girl between 5 and 17 years old in good health and CMV-seropositive. The sequencing sample was made of PBMCs. The rearrangement uses TRBV28 and TRBJ2-7; D unresolved. CDR3 sequence: CASSLFDKNYEQYF. The CDR3, as DNA: TGTGCCAGCAGTTTATTCGACAAAAACTACGAGCAGTACTTC. The whole variable domain, filled in from reference TRBV28 and TRBJ2-7, reads DVKVTQSSRYLVKRTGEKVFLECVQDMDHENMFWYRQDPGLGLRLIYFSYDVKMKEKGDIPEGYSVSREKKERFSLILESASTNQTSMYLCASSLFDKNYEQYFGPGTRLTVT.